This entry describes one T cell receptor beta chain. Its antigen remains unidentified. This table comes from immunoSEQ multiplex PCR, and its TCRdb copy is limited to in-frame clones, with some not included. The data contain fewer than 150,000 clones, roughly 92% of them seen just once; the ten biggest clones take up roughly 10%. The record originates from a study of T cell responses to AZD1222 COVID-19 vaccine. Study findings and constraints: Following two doses of AZD1222, Spike-specific TCR breadth and depth rose. Vaccine-associated CD4 TCRs spanned spike, dominant at 160-218 and 743-854. Baseline testing showed seropositivity in only six or seven AZD1222 recipients. Of spike-specific TCRs, nearly half reportedly target regions left unmutated in variants.

The sequence was obtained from an adult who received the AZD1222 COVID-19 vaccine. The source material was peripheral blood, sampled 28 days after the second AZD1222 dose.

The CDR3 spells CASSYRQGLNSPLHF. In nucleotides, the CDR3 is TGTGCCAGCAGTTACCGGCAGGGGCTTAATTCACCCCTCCACTTT. The gene calls are TRBV6-5 and TRBJ1-6; D possibly corresponds to TRBD1 (6 bases). There are 15 residues in the CDR3. Per germline, CDR1 MNHEY and CDR2 SVGAGI. Between the trimmed V and J ends, which lost 2 bases and 6 bases, there was a span of 11 bases.